This T cell receptor beta chain is from a study of neurological immune-mediated disorders. Findings of the study overall: It was HTLV-1-associated myelopathy that showed the most TCR clonal expansion, while multiple sclerosis showed the least, falling below healthy controls. The repertoires of 18 of 34 multiple sclerosis patients were placed by phylogenetic grouping in a single related-CDR3 cluster, which may be a signature.

The CDR3 is 17 residues long. V was clipped by 0 bases and J by 5 bases, with 21 bases between them. Per the germline V gene, CDR1 is SGHRS and CDR2 is YFSETQ. There are many counts of this clonotype. The target antigen is unknown. A single record per CDR3 protein comes from TCRdb applying MiXCR to the 5' RACE reads. The sample yields about 59,000 distinct CDR3 sequences, 3.5% to 4.5% seen once. The receptor was derived from a woman aged 45-65 years with multiple sclerosis. Input material: PBMCs. This chain links TRBV5-1 with TRBJ2-7; D tentatively reads TRBD1 or TRBD2 (5 bases each). CDR3 protein: CASSLVITRDLPNEQYF. The CDR3 DNA sequence: TGCGCCAGCAGCTTGGTAATCACCAGGGACCTCCCCAACGAGCAGTACTTC.